This is a list of T cell receptor beta chains from one sample in a study of blood T cell repertoires in COVID-19. The protocol was immunoSEQ multiplex PCR, while the TCRdb copy is restricted to in-frame clones and leaves out a portion. The table shows some 350,000 clones, with 80% to 90% occurring only once. Sequencing was performed on peripheral blood. The receptors derive from a woman aged 45-59 years with COVID-19, enrolled during active disease. Both conserved end residues are part of each CDR3. A D gene is named only where the DNA matches it firmly. Clone size appears in some rows only: once, few, many, or a class for an expanded clone.

NA	NA	TRBV7-9	TRBJ1-4	CASSFRGATNEKLFF	TGTGCCAGCAGTTTCCGCGGGGCAACTAATGAAAAACTGTTTTTT
TRBD2	few	TRBV3-1/TRBV3-2	TRBJ2-7	CASSQALAGAAYEQYF	TGTGCCAGCAGCCAAGCTCTAGCGGGAGCCGCCTACGAGCAGTACTTC
NA	NA	TRBV9	TRBJ1-1	CASSVFDSLNTEAFF	TGTGCCAGCAGCGTTTTTGACAGTTTGAACACTGAAGCTTTCTTT
NA	NA	TRBV19	TRBJ1-1	CASSISSLRGSPRTTEAFF	TGTGCCAGTAGTATTTCGAGCCTAAGGGGGTCCCCGAGGACCACTGAAGCTTTCTTT
TRBD1	NA	TRBV4-1	TRBJ1-2	CASSQAGTAARINYGYTF	TGCGCCAGCAGCCAAGCCGGGACAGCGGCCCGCATTAACTATGGCTACACCTTC
TRBD2	NA	TRBV11-2	TRBJ2-1	CASSLRLAGGPGHYNEQFF	TGTGCCAGCAGCCTACGACTAGCGGGAGGGCCCGGCCATTACAATGAGCAGTTCTTC
NA	NA	TRBV7-8	TRBJ1-1	CASSPHSRGDTEAFF	TGTGCCAGCAGCCCACACTCTCGGGGAGACACTGAAGCTTTCTTT
TRBD1	NA	TRBV30	TRBJ2-1	CAWRGLSGTGVYNEQFF	TGTGCCTGGAGGGGATTATCCGGGACAGGCGTATACAATGAGCAGTTCTTC
TRBD1	NA	TRBV7-2	TRBJ1-5	CASSLDRLGNQPQHF	TGTGCCAGCAGCTTGGACAGGCTAGGCAATCAGCCCCAGCATTTT
TRBD1	NA	TRBV18	TRBJ1-1	CASSPRSRQGGAEAFF	TGTGCCAGCTCACCAAGGTCCCGACAGGGCGGGGCTGAAGCTTTCTTT
TRBD2	once	TRBV25-1	TRBJ2-5	CASSEYGSGRARETQYF	TGTGCCAGCAGTGAATATGGTAGCGGGAGGGCCCGTGAGACCCAGTACTTC
TRBD1	NA	TRBV30	TRBJ2-2	CAWTGQGVGELFF	TGTGCCTGGACAGGACAGGGCGTCGGGGAGCTGTTTTTT
NA	NA	TRBV11-3	TRBJ2-7	CASSPRGGPYEQYF	TGTGCCAGCAGCCCCAGGGGTGGCCCCTACGAGCAGTACTTC
NA	NA	TRBV2	TRBJ2-2	CASSGQGLNTGELFF	TGTGCCAGCAGTGGGCAGGGTTTGAACACCGGGGAGCTGTTTTTT
NA	NA	TRBV5-1	TRBJ1-3	CASQEGSIPGGTIYF	TGCGCCAGCCAGGAGGGCAGCATCCCCGGAGGCACCATATATTTT
NA	NA	TRBV7-9	TRBJ1-1	CASSLVFAEDTEAFF	TGTGCCAGCAGCTTAGTCTTTGCGGAGGACACTGAAGCTTTCTTT
TRBD2	NA	TRBV24-1	TRBJ2-3	CATSASSGKTDTQYF	TGTGCCACCAGTGCGTCTAGCGGGAAAACAGATACGCAGTATTTT
TRBD1	NA	TRBV7-9	TRBJ1-5	CASSFSTGNQPQHF	TGTGCCAGCAGCTTTTCGACAGGGAATCAGCCCCAGCATTTT
NA	NA	TRBV5-1	TRBJ1-1	CASSLEGGNTEAFF	TGCGCCAGCAGCTTGGAAGGGGGGAACACTGAAGCTTTCTTT
TRBD2	NA	TRBV11-3	TRBJ2-3	CASAISSGGGTDTQYF	TGTGCCAGCGCGATTTCTAGCGGGGGGGGCACAGATACGCAGTATTTT
NA	NA	TRBV6-5	TRBJ2-3	CASSYYGGSSTDTQYF	TGTGCCAGCAGTTACTATGGCGGCTCTAGCACAGATACGCAGTATTTT
NA	NA	TRBV5-1	TRBJ2-7	CASSLAGSWGRSYEQYF	TGCGCCAGCAGCCTGGCAGGTTCCTGGGGGAGGTCCTACGAGCAGTACTTC